Listed here are 13 T cell receptor beta chains from one sample, sequenced in a study of vaccination and CD4 T cells after COVID-19. The Oncomine TCR Beta short-read assay generated sequence data from the DNA of cultured CD4+ T cells. TCRdb fed the PCR reads into MiXCR, producing one record per CDR3 protein. The sample holds around 20,000 distinct CDR3 sequences; about half are singletons and the top ten take about 13%. No antigen has been identified for these receptors. Treatment in this sample: roughly 11-day PBMC culture with coronavirus spike peptide pools or control peptides (ViraFEST assay). The sequencing input was CD4+ T cells from blood, cultured in vitro. The receptors shown here come from a human donor who had recovered from COVID-19.

This clonotype was seen a single time. V and J are TRBV11-2 and TRBJ2-7; a weak D match, TRBD2 (6 bases). This CDR3 spans 14 amino acids. The germline gives CDR1 SGHAT, CDR2 FQNNGV. V gave up 4 bases and J gave up 3 bases, with 13 bases separating them. The CDR3 bases are TGTGCCAGCAGCTCCCGGGGGAGAGACTACGAGCAGTACTTC. It is translated as CASSSRGRDYEQYF. The entire variable domain, with the rest obtained from reference TRBV11-2 and TRBJ2-7, is as follows: EAGVAQSPRYKIIEKRQSVAFWCNPISGHATLYWYQQILGQGPKLLIQFQNNGVVDDSQLPKDRFSAERLKGVDSTLKIQPAKLEDSAVYLCASSSRGRDYEQYFGPGTRLTVT.

This clonotype has only one observation. J is TRBJ2-7 and V is TRBV14; tentative D call: TRBD1 (6 bases). The V and J ends lost 4 bases and 7 bases respectively, with 17 bases between them. CDR1 is SGHDN and CDR2 is FVKESK in the germline V gene. This CDR3 contains 14 residues. The CDR3, as DNA: TGTGCCAGCAGCCCCCTGACAGGCCTGAGGGAGCAGTACTTC. Protein sequence: CASSPLTGLREQYF.

This sequence joins TRBV19 and TRBJ2-3; 9 positions agree with TRBD2. CDR1 is LNHDA and CDR2 is SQIVND in the germline V gene (reference sequence). CDR3 size: 16 residues. The J segment lost 4 bases and the V segment lost 4 bases, leaving 9 bases of the junction unmatched. The CDR3 sequence is CASSTTAGGWADTQYF. The CDR3 DNA is TGTGCCAGTAGTACCACAGCGGGAGGATGGGCAGATACGCAGTATTTT.

This clonotype was detected once. The chain is built from TRBV20-1 and TRBJ2-5, with TRBD1 as a possible D gene (5 bases). Trimming shortened V by 0 bases and J by 8 bases, and 16 bases separated the two germline ends. The CDR3 is 14 amino acids. Germline loops: CDR1 DFQATT, CDR2 SNEGSKA (reference sequence). CDR3 sequence reads: CSARDWGLGNTQYF. Here the CDR3 DNA reads TGCAGTGCTAGAGATTGGGGCCTTGGCAACACCCAGTACTTC.

This chain connects TRBV10-3 to TRBJ2-7, with D tentatively TRBD2 (6 bases). V shed 3 bases and J shed 2 bases, with 11 bases lying between them. The germline V gene has CDR1 ENHRY and CDR2 SYGVKD. The CDR3 has 14 residues. The CDR3 DNA sequence: TGTGCCATCAGTGACGGGCCGGGGGCCTACGAGCAGTACTTC. Its translation: CAISDGPGAYEQYF.

This chain connects TRBV2 to TRBJ1-1; no firm D call. The CDR3 length is 14 residues. Germline CDR1 reads SNHLY; CDR2 reads FYNNEI. Trimming pared 5 bases from V and 1 base from J, leaving 11 bases between. DNA of the CDR3: TGTGCCAGCAGTTCCCTCCGGGGGAACACTGAAGCTTTCTTT. Protein sequence: CASSSLRGNTEAFF.

The gene calls are TRBV19 and TRBJ2-3; perhaps TRBD1 as D (5 bases). Deletions cut 6 bases from V and 2 bases from J, with 9 bases between. Germline CDR1 and CDR2: LNHDA and SQIVND (reference sequence). The CDR3 consists of 13 residues. This CDR3 is CASSGQYTDTQYF. The CDR3 nucleotides read TGTGCCAGTAGCGGACAATACACAGATACGCAGTATTTT.

This clonotype came up a few times. V and J are TRBV6-1 and TRBJ1-2; no clear D gene. This CDR3 spans 14 amino acids. Per the germline V gene, CDR1 is MNHNS and CDR2 is SASEGT. The V end lost 6 bases, the J end lost 6 bases, and 17 bases lay between the germline ends. The CDR3 DNA sequence: TGTGCCAGCAGGTCGGGAGGGCGTCTAGATGGCTACACCTTC. Its protein product is CASRSGGRLDGYTF.

The chain combines TRBV7-2 with TRBJ2-7; TRBD2 matches at 8 bases. Per the germline V gene, CDR1 is SGHTA and CDR2 is FQGNSA. This CDR3 is 14 amino acids long. V lost 5 bases and J lost 4; bases outside the gene matches: 7. The chain's CDR3 is CASSQAGVRYEQYF. As DNA, the CDR3 is TGTGCCAGCAGCCAAGCGGGAGTTAGATACGAGCAGTACTTC.

The rearrangement links TRBV6-1 to TRBJ2-7; a weak D match, TRBD1 (6 bases). V was shortened by 7 bases and J by 2 bases, with 21 bases between the two germline ends. This CDR3 contains 16 residues. Per germline, CDR1 MNHNS and CDR2 SASEGT. The CDR3 sequence: CASTQERQVITYEQYF. CDR3 in DNA: TGTGCCAGCACCCAAGAGCGACAGGTAATCACCTACGAGCAGTACTTC.

The chain uses TRBV28 and TRBJ2-5; 10 bases are a match to TRBD1. Germline loops: CDR1 MDHEN, CDR2 SYDVKM. This CDR3 has 16 residues. Trimming cost V 10 bases and J 4 bases; bases outside gene matches: 15. The CDR3 reads CATLVTDRGRVETQYF. The CDR3 bases are TGTGCCACCCTAGTAACCGACAGGGGGCGCGTAGAGACCCAGTACTTC. Together with reference TRBV28 and TRBJ2-5, the CDR3 gives the full variable domain: DVKVTQSSRYLVKRTGEKVFLECVQDMDHENMFWYRQDPGLGLRLIYFSYDVKMKEKGDIPEGYSVSREKKERFSLILESASTNQTSMYLCATLVTDRGRVETQYFGPGTRLLVL.

This clonotype appeared a few times. The chain uses TRBV10-3 and TRBJ1-6; D unclear. This CDR3 spans 13 amino acids. V was trimmed by 0 bases and J by 13 bases, leaving 10 bases between them. The germline CDR1 and CDR2 sequences are ENHRY and SYGVKD. The chain's CDR3 is CAISESEVSPLHF. Here the CDR3 DNA reads TGTGCCATCAGTGAGTCCGAGGTTTCGCCCCTCCACTTT.

This clonotype was picked up one time. The V call is TRBV7-2, the J call TRBJ1-5, with 7 nucleotides matching TRBD1. Per the germline V gene, CDR1 is SGHTA and CDR2 is FQGNSA. With 3 bases clipped from V and 6 bases from J, the junction kept 8 bases outside the gene matches. CDR3 length: 15 amino acids. The CDR3 here is CASSLQGGSGQPQHF. The CDR3 coding sequence is TGTGCCAGCAGCTTGCAGGGGGGTTCCGGTCAGCCCCAGCATTTT.